This T cell receptor beta chain was captured in a study of blood T cell repertoires in COVID-19. Study background: The origin of the acute and convalescent COVID-19 samples was the United States, Italy and Spain.

Measured with immunoSEQ multiplex PCR; TCRdb has only the in-frame clones, and not every one. The sample has some 390,000 clones, about 90% seen once. The J segment lost 11 bases and the V segment lost 4 bases, leaving 11 bases of the junction unmatched. The CDR3 loop spans 15 amino acids. The germline V gene encodes CDR1 LNHDA and CDR2 SQIVND (reference sequence). Material for sequencing was PBMCs or T cells enriched from blood (not recorded which). This chain joins TRBV19 and TRBJ1-1; 12 bases are a match to TRBD1. The TCR was taken from a young woman who had recovered from COVID-19. The CDR3 sequence is CASSTTGQGASEAFF. The CDR3 DNA reads as TGTGCCAGTAGTACGACGGGACAGGGGGCCAGTGAGGCTTTCTTT.